These 25 T cell receptor beta chains originate from one sample sequenced in a study of T-cell memory formation after mild COVID-19. One entry per CDR3 protein results from TCRdb running MiXCR on the 5' RACE reads. This table holds about 40,000 distinct CDR3 sequences, 5.5% to 7% found once. Specimen: PBMCs or a T cell subset sorted from them (not recorded which). The receptors originated from an adult who had mild COVID-19 (a few samples of this study predate the infection). Cell type and time point are not known.

In this sample, this clonotype turned up many times. The V call is TRBV4-2, the J call TRBJ2-1; TRBD2 is a possible D gene (6 bases). The germline V gene encodes CDR1 LGHNA and CDR2 YNFKEQ. The CDR3 spans 15 residues. Trimming cost V 0 bases and J 4 bases, with 10 bases left between them. The CDR3 sequence is CASSQDSLAYNEQFF. The CDR3 region has the DNA TGTGCCAGCAGCCAAGACAGTCTAGCGTACAATGAGCAGTTCTTC.

The chain combines TRBV6-1 with TRBJ1-1, with D tentatively TRBD1 (5 bases). Germline-derived CDR1 and CDR2 are MNHNS and SASEGT. CDR3 size: 13 residues. Between the trimmed V and J ends, which lost 6 bases and 10 bases, there was a span of 18 bases. CDR3 in amino acids: CASSLEPQGRAFF. CDR3 bases: TGTGCCAGCAGCCTCGAACCGCAGGGAAGAGCTTTCTTT.

This clonotype was seen only a few times. The chain recombines TRBV27 with TRBJ2-7; TRBD2 matches at 12 bases. Trimming cost V 5 bases and J 3 bases; bases outside gene matches: 17. Germline CDR1 MNHEY, CDR2 SMNVEV (reference sequence). The CDR3 runs to 19 residues. This chain's CDR3 is CASSHRTPPSGGAGYEQYF. The CDR3 DNA follows: TGTGCCAGCAGTCACCGGACTCCTCCTAGCGGGGGGGCCGGCTACGAGCAGTACTTC.

V gene TRBV24-1 combines with J gene TRBJ1-1, with D hard to call. The CDR3 extends over 12 amino acids. The V gene's germline CDR1 is KGHDR and CDR2 SFDVKD. V shed 3 bases and J shed 7 bases, with 8 bases lying between them. The CDR3 DNA sequence: TGTGCCACCAGTGATGTAGGCCATGAAGCTTTCTTT. Translating it yields CATSDVGHEAFF.

The sample holds a few counts of this clonotype. The chain links TRBV16 to TRBJ2-3; D is undetermined. The germline V gene encodes CDR1 KGHSY and CDR2 FQNENV. V was shortened by 2 bases and J by 6 bases, with 9 bases between the two germline ends. This CDR3 contains 13 residues. CDR3 loop: CASSQARSDTQYF. In nucleotides, the CDR3 is TGTGCCAGCAGCCAAGCTCGGAGTGATACGCAGTATTTT. The entire variable domain, with the rest obtained from reference TRBV16 and TRBJ2-3, is as follows: GEEVAQTPKHLVRGEGQKAKLYCAPIKGHSYVFWYQQVLKNEFKFLISFQNENVFDETGMPKERFSAKCLPNSPCSLEIQATKLEDSAVYFCASSQARSDTQYFGPGTRLTVL.

This clonotype was detected only a few times. This chain connects TRBV7-2 to TRBJ1-4; D is unresolved. This CDR3 is built from 16 residues. Germline V gene sequence: CDR1 SGHTA, CDR2 FQGNSA. The V gene lost 2 bases and the J gene lost 4 bases, with 14 bases spanning the gap. The CDR3 here is CASSLISGWDNEKLFF. In DNA, the CDR3 is TGTGCCAGCAGCTTAATATCCGGGTGGGATAATGAAAAACTGTTTTTT.

This clonotype showed up just a few times. J is TRBJ2-1 and V is TRBV5-8; D unclear. V was cut by 3 bases and J by 7 bases, with 20 bases left in between. The germline gives CDR1 SGHTS, CDR2 YDEGEE. This CDR3 region has 16 residues. The CDR3 loop is CASSYSYRNSSNEQFF. CDR3 bases: TGTGCCAGCAGCTACTCATACCGGAATAGCAGTAATGAGCAGTTCTTC.

The CDR3 loop is CASSSGFSTDTQYF. The CDR3 DNA sequence: TGTGCCAGCAGTTCGGGGTTTAGCACAGATACGCAGTATTTT. The rearrangement uses TRBV11-2 and TRBJ2-3; TRBD2 is a possible D gene (5 bases). With 6 bases removed from V and 0 bases from J, the gap between germline ends came to 10 bases. Per the germline V gene, CDR1 is SGHAT and CDR2 is FQNNGV. The CDR3 sequence is 14 residues long.

This sequence joins TRBV15 and TRBJ1-5; the D is unclear. V lost 0 bases to trimming and J lost 6 bases, with 6 bases between them. CDR3 length: 13 amino acids. The germline V gene encodes CDR1 LNHNV and CDR2 YYDKDF (reference sequence). The CDR3: CATSREDLQPQHF. Here the CDR3 DNA reads TGTGCCACCAGCAGAGAGGATCTTCAGCCCCAGCATTTT. The entire variable domain, with the rest obtained from reference TRBV15 and TRBJ1-5, is as follows: DAMVIQNPRYQVTQFGKPVTLSCSQTLNHNVMYWYQQKSSQAPKLLFHYYDKDFNNEADTPDNFQSRRPNTSFCFLDIRSPGLGDTAMYLCATSREDLQPQHFGDGTRLSIL.

CDR3 bases: TGTGCTAGTGGCCCAAAATTAGGAGGGGTCGGCTACACCTTC. Translated: CASGPKLGGVGYTF. V gene TRBV12-5 combines with J gene TRBJ1-2, with D possibly matching TRBD1 (5 bases). The CDR3 contains 14 residues. Trimming removed 6 bases from V and 8 bases from J, with 19 bases in between. Germline CDR1 LGHNT, CDR2 FRNRAP. The full variable domain, rest sourced from reference TRBV12-5 and TRBJ1-2, is DARVTQTPRHKVTEMGQEVTMRCQPILGHNTVFWYRQTMMQGLELLAYFRNRAPLDDSGMPKDRFSAEMPDATLATLKIQPSEPRDSAVYFCASGPKLGGVGYTFGSGTRLTVV.

This clonotype was seen more than once but under ten times. This sequence joins TRBV12-3 or TRBV12-4 and TRBJ1-1; D is possibly TRBD1 (5 bases). V lost 2 bases and J 7 bases, leaving 17 bases between the germline ends. The CDR3 has 15 residues. CDR3 nucleotide sequence: TGTGCCAGCAGTTTATCTGGGGCACCAAGGGGTGAAGCTTTCTTT. Protein product: CASSLSGAPRGEAFF.

This clonotype has only a few counts. V gene TRBV18 combines with J gene TRBJ2-1; TRBD1 is a possible D gene (6 bases). CDR3 length: 15 amino acids. V was shortened by 0 bases and J by 7 bases, with 13 bases between the two germline ends. Germline-derived CDR1 and CDR2 are KGHSH and LQKENI. The CDR3 coding sequence is TGTGCCAGCTCACCACCGGGACACCACGGGAATGAGCAGTTCTTC. Translated, it gives CASSPPGHHGNEQFF.

This clonotype was counted between two and nine times. The chain joins TRBV30 to TRBJ2-3; 8 bases are a match to TRBD2. Per germline, CDR1 GTSNPN and CDR2 SVGIG (reference sequence). This CDR3 is built from 15 residues. Losses at the gene ends were 4 bases for V and 2 bases for J; bases not matched to a gene: 8. This CDR3 is CAWTAGGGSTDTQYF. CDR3 sequence (DNA): TGTGCCTGGACCGCGGGGGGCGGTTCCACAGATACGCAGTATTTT.

This clonotype was counted between two and nine times. The rearrangement links TRBV19 to TRBJ2-5; tentatively, D is TRBD1 or TRBD2 (5 bases each). The V gene lost 4 bases and the J gene lost 2 bases, with 17 bases spanning the gap. The germline gives CDR1 LNHDA, CDR2 SQIVND (reference sequence). The length of the CDR3 is 16 residues. CDR3 region: CASSRIGAGEQETQYF. The DNA for the CDR3 is TGTGCCAGTAGTAGAATCGGGGCAGGAGAGCAAGAGACCCAGTACTTC.

This clonotype has more than one count but fewer than ten. This chain links TRBV4-2 with TRBJ2-7; TRBD2 agrees at 9 bases. Per germline, CDR1 LGHNA and CDR2 YNFKEQ. V was pared by 4 bases and J by 2 bases, with 6 bases of the junction left unmatched. The CDR3 runs to 15 residues. Here the CDR3 reads CASSPSLAGTYEQYF. In DNA, the CDR3 is TGTGCCAGCAGCCCCTCACTAGCGGGCACCTACGAGCAGTACTTC.

The rearrangement joins TRBV6-6 to TRBJ1-1; D is possibly TRBD1 (5 bases). The CDR3 is 15 residues long. Germline CDR1 and CDR2: MNHNY and SVGAGI (reference sequence). The V end was cut by 6 bases, the J end by 4 bases, with 18 bases between. The CDR3 protein is CASRNPQGGGTEAFF. As DNA, the CDR3 is TGTGCCAGCAGGAACCCGCAGGGTGGGGGCACTGAAGCTTTCTTT.

This clonotype was counted only a few times. CDR3 protein: CAHSNVNNEQFF. The CDR3 nucleotides are TGTGCCCACTCCAACGTAAACAATGAGCAGTTCTTC. The chain carries TRBV10-3 and TRBJ2-1; D call uncertain. This CDR3 is 12 amino acids long. Trimming took off 11 bases at V and 5 bases at J, with 13 bases between the two ends. The germline gives CDR1 ENHRY, CDR2 SYGVKD.

There are many counts of this clonotype. This rearrangement joins TRBV4-2 to TRBJ2-1; 7 nucleotides agree with TRBD2. Germline assignment: CDR1 LGHNA and CDR2 YNFKEQ. The CDR3 is 16 residues long. Trimming removed 6 bases from V and 2 bases from J; junction bases left unmatched: 10. This CDR3 reads CASRQQAGPTYNEQFF. The DNA of the CDR3 is TGTGCCAGCAGGCAACAAGCGGGGCCGACCTACAATGAGCAGTTCTTC.

This clonotype occurred many times. The chain links TRBV12-3 or TRBV12-4 to TRBJ2-5, with TRBD2 identical over 11 bases. The CDR3 is made up of 16 amino acids. V shed 1 base and J 1 base; nucleotides not matched to a gene: 2. The CDR3 DNA follows: TGTGCCAGCAGTTTAGGTCTAGCGGGAGGCCAAGAGACCCAGTACTTC. Translation: CASSLGLAGGQETQYF.

J is TRBJ2-3 and V is TRBV11-2, with 8 bases aligning to TRBD1. CDR1 and CDR2 (germline): SGHAT, FQNNGV. This CDR3 comprises 16 residues. Trimming removed 6 bases from V and 0 bases from J; junction bases left unmatched: 8. The CDR3 spells CASRNQGALSTDTQYF. The CDR3 DNA sequence: TGTGCCAGCAGAAATCAGGGGGCGCTCAGCACAGATACGCAGTATTTT. The whole variable domain, remainder taken from reference TRBV11-2 and TRBJ2-3, is EAGVAQSPRYKIIEKRQSVAFWCNPISGHATLYWYQQILGQGPKLLIQFQNNGVVDDSQLPKDRFSAERLKGVDSTLKIQPAKLEDSAVYLCASRNQGALSTDTQYFGPGTRLTVL.

This clonotype was detected a few times. The chain uses TRBV12-3 or TRBV12-4 and TRBJ1-6; D is ambiguous. CDR3 size: 14 residues. V dropped 7 bases and J dropped 7 bases, with 14 bases sitting between them. This CDR3 is CASTRTDSNSPLHF. The CDR3 region has the DNA TGTGCCAGCACCCGAACTGACTCCAATTCACCCCTCCACTTT.

This clonotype was seen many times. V and J are TRBV20-1 and TRBJ2-1; D is undetermined. CDR1 DFQATT and CDR2 SNEGSKA come from the germline V gene (reference sequence). The V gene lost 6 bases and the J gene lost 9 bases, with 15 bases spanning the gap. The CDR3 spans 12 residues. CDR3 bases: TGCAGTGCCAAGGCAGTTTCGGGTGAGCAGTTCTTC. This codes for CSAKAVSGEQFF.

Only a few counts were recorded for this clonotype. With a much larger clone just one base away, this may be a read error. The chain recombines TRBV20-1 with TRBJ2-3; D gene uncertain. From germline, CDR1 is DFQATT and CDR2 SNEGSKA (reference sequence). There are 10 residues in the CDR3. The CDR3 nucleotides are TGCAGGGCCTCAAGAAATACGCAGTATTTT. Protein product: CRASRNTQYF.

This clonotype was seen more than once but under ten times. The rearrangement joins TRBV29-1 to TRBJ1-5; 7 bases map to TRBD1. The CDR3 loop spans 13 amino acids. The V segment lost 7 bases and the J segment 4 bases; nucleotides outside the gene matches: 7. CDR1 and CDR2 (germline): SQVTM, ANQGSEA. In nucleotides, the CDR3 is TGCAGCGCCCAGGGACAGCCGAATCAGCCCCAGCATTTT. As protein: CSAQGQPNQPQHF.

CDR3 sequence (DNA): TGTGCCACCGCTGTCGACAGGGTCCCCGGGGAGCTGTTTTTT. This gives the protein CATAVDRVPGELFF. The chain couples TRBV24-1 to TRBJ2-2, with TRBD1 matching 7 bases. There are 14 residues in the CDR3. Per germline, CDR1 KGHDR and CDR2 SFDVKD. Trimming cost V 9 bases and J 6 bases; bases outside gene matches: 9.